This TCR beta chain was recorded in a study of T cells in Graves' hyperthyroidism and ophthalmopathy. It was RNA transcripts that yielded the amplified TCR beta CDR3 regions. TCR CDR3 regions were first amplified by RT-PCR with HTBI primers. TCRdb reanalysed the multiplex PCR reads using MiXCR and keeps one entry per CDR3 protein. Among approximately 380,000 distinct CDR3 sequences listed, under 20% were seen once. The CDR3 is 11 amino acids. CDR1 is SGHAT and CDR2 is FQNNGV in the germline V gene. This clonotype was seen just once. Compared with germline, one end of the junction differs, possibly owing to a read error. Recently diagnosed hyperthyroidism of less than 2 months' duration affected patients aged 18 to 65.

Sample: blood. This chain joins TRBV11-2 and TRBJ1-5; D remains ambiguous. The sequence derives from a woman aged 18 to 35 with Graves' hyperthyroidism. The CDR3 DNA reads as TGTGCCAGCAGCTTAAAATCAGCCCCAGCATTT. Its translation is CASSLKSAPAF.